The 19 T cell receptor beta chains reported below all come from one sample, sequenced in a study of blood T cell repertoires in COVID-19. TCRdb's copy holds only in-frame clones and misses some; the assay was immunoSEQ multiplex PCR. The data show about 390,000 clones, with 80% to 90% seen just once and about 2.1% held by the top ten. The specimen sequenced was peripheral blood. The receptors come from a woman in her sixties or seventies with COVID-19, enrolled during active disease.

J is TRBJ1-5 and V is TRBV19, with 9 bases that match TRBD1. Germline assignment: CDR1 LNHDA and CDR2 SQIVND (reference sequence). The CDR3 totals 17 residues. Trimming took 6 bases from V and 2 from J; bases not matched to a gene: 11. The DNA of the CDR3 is TGTGCCAGTAGGAGACAGGGGGTCAATGGGGGCAATCAGCCCCAGCATTTT. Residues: CASRRQGVNGGNQPQHF.

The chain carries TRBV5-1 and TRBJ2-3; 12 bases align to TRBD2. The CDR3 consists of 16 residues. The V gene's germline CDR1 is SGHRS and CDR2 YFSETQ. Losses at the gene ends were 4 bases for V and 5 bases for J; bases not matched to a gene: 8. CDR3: CASSASLAGGRDTQYF. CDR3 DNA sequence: TGCGCCAGCAGCGCATCACTAGCGGGGGGAAGAGATACGCAGTATTTT.

CDR3 sequence: CASEGRGVSLNTEAFF. The CDR3 bases are TGTGCCAGCGAGGGGCGCGGGGTCTCGCTGAACACTGAAGCTTTCTTT. V is TRBV2 and J is TRBJ1-1, with D perhaps TRBD1 (5 bases). With 8 bases removed from V and 0 bases from J, the gap between germline ends came to 19 bases. This CDR3 comprises 16 residues. Germline V gene lookup returns CDR1 SNHLY and CDR2 FYNNEI.

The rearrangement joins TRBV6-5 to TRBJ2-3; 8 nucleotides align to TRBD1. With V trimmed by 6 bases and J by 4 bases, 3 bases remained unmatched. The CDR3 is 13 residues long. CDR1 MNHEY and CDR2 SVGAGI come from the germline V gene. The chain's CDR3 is CASRDRAADTQYF. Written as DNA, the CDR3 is TGTGCCAGCAGGGACAGGGCGGCAGATACGCAGTATTTT.

CDR3 in DNA: TGTGCCAGCAGTTTGCAGATGCCCTTGGGCTACACCTTC. Its translation is CASSLQMPLGYTF. The V and J genes are TRBV12-3 or TRBV12-4 and TRBJ1-2; D is uncertain. The germline V and J ends were trimmed by 3 bases and 8 bases, with 13 bases remaining between them. CDR3 length: 13 residues.

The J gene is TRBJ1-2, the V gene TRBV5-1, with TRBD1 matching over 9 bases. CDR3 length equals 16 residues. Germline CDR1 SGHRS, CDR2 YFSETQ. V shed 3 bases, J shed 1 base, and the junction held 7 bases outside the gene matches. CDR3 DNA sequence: TGCGCCAGCAGCTCCGGGACAGGGAGTAGTAACTATGGCTACACCTTC. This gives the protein CASSSGTGSSNYGYTF.

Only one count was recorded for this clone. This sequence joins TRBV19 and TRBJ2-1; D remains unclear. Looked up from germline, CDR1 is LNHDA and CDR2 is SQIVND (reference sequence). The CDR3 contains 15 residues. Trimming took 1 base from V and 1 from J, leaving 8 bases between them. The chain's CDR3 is CASSIGWLSYNEQFF. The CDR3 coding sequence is TGTGCCAGTAGTATAGGGTGGCTTTCCTACAATGAGCAGTTCTTC.

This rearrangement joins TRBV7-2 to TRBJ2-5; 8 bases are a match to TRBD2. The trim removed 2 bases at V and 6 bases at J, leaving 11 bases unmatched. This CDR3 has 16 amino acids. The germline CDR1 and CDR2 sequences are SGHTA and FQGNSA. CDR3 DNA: TGTGCCAGCAGCTTATTCGAACGGGGGGGCCATCAGACCCAGTACTTC. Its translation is CASSLFERGGHQTQYF.

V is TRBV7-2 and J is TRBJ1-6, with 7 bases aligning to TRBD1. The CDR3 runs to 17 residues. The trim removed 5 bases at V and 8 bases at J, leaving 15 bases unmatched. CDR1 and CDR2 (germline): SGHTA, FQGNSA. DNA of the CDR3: TGTGCCAGCAGCCCGACCCTTTACCGACAGGGCCATTCACCCCTCCACTTT. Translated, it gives CASSPTLYRQGHSPLHF.

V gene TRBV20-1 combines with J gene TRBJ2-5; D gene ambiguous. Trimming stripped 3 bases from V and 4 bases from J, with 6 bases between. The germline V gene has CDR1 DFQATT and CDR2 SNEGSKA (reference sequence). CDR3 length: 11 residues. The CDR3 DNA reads TGCAGTGCTAGTCCCAGAGAGACCCAGTACTTC. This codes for CSASPRETQYF.

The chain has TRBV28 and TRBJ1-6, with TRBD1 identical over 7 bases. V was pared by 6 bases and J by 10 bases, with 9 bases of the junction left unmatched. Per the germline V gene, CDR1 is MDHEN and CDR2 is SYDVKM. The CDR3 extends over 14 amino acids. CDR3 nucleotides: TGTGCCAGCAGACTGACAGGGATTAGCTCACCCCTCCACTTT. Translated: CASRLTGISSPLHF.

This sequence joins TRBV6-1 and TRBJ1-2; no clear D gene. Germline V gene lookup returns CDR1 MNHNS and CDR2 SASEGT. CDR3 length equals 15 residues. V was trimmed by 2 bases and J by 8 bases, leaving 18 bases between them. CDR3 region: CASSEIFGVGYGYTF. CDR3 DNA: TGTGCCAGCAGTGAAATCTTCGGGGTAGGTTACGGCTACACCTTC.

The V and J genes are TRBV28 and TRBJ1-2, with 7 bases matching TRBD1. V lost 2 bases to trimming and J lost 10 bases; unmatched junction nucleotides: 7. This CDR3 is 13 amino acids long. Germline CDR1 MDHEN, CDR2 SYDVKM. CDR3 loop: CASSLIGGGAYTF. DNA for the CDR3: TGTGCCAGCAGTTTAATAGGGGGCGGCGCCTACACCTTC.

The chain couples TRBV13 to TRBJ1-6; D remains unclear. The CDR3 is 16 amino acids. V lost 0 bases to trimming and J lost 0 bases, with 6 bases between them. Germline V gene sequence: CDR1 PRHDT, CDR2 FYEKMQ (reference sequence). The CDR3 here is CASSLGRGSYNSPLHF. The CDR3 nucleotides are TGTGCCAGCAGCTTAGGCCGGGGCTCCTATAATTCACCCCTCCACTTT.

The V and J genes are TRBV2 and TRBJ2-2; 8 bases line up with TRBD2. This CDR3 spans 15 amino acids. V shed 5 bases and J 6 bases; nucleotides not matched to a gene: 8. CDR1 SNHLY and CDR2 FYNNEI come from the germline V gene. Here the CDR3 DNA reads TGTGCCAGCAGTCGAATTAGCGGGGCGGCCGGGGAGCTGTTTTTT. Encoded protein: CASSRISGAAGELFF.

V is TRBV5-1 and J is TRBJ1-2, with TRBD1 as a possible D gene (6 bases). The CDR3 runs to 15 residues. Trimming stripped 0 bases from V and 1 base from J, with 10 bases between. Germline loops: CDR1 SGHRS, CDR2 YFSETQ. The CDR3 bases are TGCGCCAGCAGCTTGGCCCCGGACAGTAACTATGGCTACACCTTC. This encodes CASSLAPDSNYGYTF.

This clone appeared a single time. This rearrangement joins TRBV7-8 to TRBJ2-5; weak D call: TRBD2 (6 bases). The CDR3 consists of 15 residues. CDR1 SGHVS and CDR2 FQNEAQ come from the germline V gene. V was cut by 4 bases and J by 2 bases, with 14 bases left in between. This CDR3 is CASSSVGTPQETQYF. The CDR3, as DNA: TGTGCCAGCAGCTCTGTCGGGACTCCACAAGAGACCCAGTACTTC.

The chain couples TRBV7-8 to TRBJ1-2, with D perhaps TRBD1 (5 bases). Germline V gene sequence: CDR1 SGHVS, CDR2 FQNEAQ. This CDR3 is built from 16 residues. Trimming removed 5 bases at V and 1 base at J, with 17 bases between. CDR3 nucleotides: TGTGCCAGCAGCCTACAAGGGGCTCTAGATAACTATGGCTACACCTTC. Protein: CASSLQGALDNYGYTF.

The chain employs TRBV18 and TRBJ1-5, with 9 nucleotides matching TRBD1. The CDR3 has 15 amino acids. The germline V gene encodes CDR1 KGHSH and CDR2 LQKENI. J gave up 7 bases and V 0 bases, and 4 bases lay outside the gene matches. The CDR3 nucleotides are TGTGCCAGCTCACCACCGGGACAGGGTAAGCAGCCCCAGCATTTT. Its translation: CASSPPGQGKQPQHF.